This T cell receptor beta chain was captured in a study of blood T cell repertoires in COVID-19. Study summary: Whether acute or convalescent, the COVID-19 samples came from the United States, Italy and Spain.

In the original analysis: By means of reference gene primer amplification, nucleated cell counts were estimated. Generated by immunoSEQ multiplex PCR, the TCRdb table keeps only in-frame clones and is missing some. V, J and clone size derive from that table, while D and trimming were established from the DNA sequence. Of around 55,000 clones listed, approximately 78% were seen once; the top ten hold approximately 5.9%. V was trimmed by 5 bases and J by 6 bases, leaving 16 bases between them. CDR3 size: 14 residues. The germline V gene has CDR1 SGHTA and CDR2 FQGNSA. The TCR originated in a human donor in a cohort sampled during active or convalescent COVID-19. The chain combines TRBV7-2 with TRBJ1-1; possible D gene TRBD1, 6 bases. The specimen sequenced was peripheral blood. Written as DNA, the CDR3 is TGTGCCAGCAGCCATCTTGCAGGGGAGCCTGAAGCTTTCTTT. Protein: CASSHLAGEPEAFF.